The entry below describes one T cell receptor (beta chain). Its antigen is unidentified. Measured with immunoSEQ multiplex PCR; TCRdb has only the in-frame clones, and not every one. The repertoire consists of 90,000 to 140,000 clones, with 88% occurring once and the leading ten covering around a tenth. This entry belongs to a study of T cell responses to AZD1222 COVID-19 vaccine. The study, taken as a whole, reports: It was only after the peak T cell response that any repertoires were sampled.

This receptor was identified in an adult in good health. Source: peripheral blood, taken on day 0 of AZD1222 vaccination.

The DNA of the CDR3 is TGTGCCAGCAGTCCACGGACAGCAGAGACCCAGTACTTC. Its protein is CASSPRTAETQYF. The chain employs TRBV27 and TRBJ2-5; a weak D match, TRBD1 (6 bases). The CDR3 length is 13 residues. V shed 5 bases and J shed 4 bases, with 11 bases lying between them. The germline gives CDR1 MNHEY, CDR2 SMNVEV (reference sequence).